The present entry profiles one T cell receptor (beta chain) with its context. The sample originates from a study of blood T cell repertoires in COVID-19. Overall study: COVID-19 samples from acute and convalescent phases originated in the United States, Italy and Spain.

Under the authors' procedure: It was from reference gene primer amplification that nucleated cell counts were estimated. Sequencing was performed with immunoSEQ multiplex PCR; in TCRdb, only in-frame clones are kept and a portion is missing. Clonal size and the V and J genes are those of that table, whereas D and trimming came from the DNA. This sample has hundreds of thousands of clones, with about 90% found just once. Sequenced input: peripheral blood. This sequence originates from a man between 18 and 35 years old with COVID-19, enrolled during active disease.

CDR3 residues: CSLFDGSSYNEQFF. Here the CDR3 DNA reads TGCAGCCTATTTGATGGGAGCTCCTACAATGAGCAGTTCTTC. The V call is TRBV29-1, the J call TRBJ2-1, with D tentatively TRBD2 (5 bases). CDR1 SQVTM and CDR2 ANQGSEA come from the germline V gene. This CDR3 contains 14 residues. The V and J ends lost 8 bases and 0 bases respectively, with 14 bases between them.